Following are 22 T cell receptor beta chains from one sample sequenced in a study of tumor T cells in aggressive B-cell lymphoma. The method was immunoSEQ multiplex PCR; TCRdb's version includes in-frame clones alone and lacks a portion of them. This repertoire shows about 610 clones, approximately 83% found once; its top ten account for approximately 7%. Sequencing input: tumor tissue. The receptor set was obtained from an adult with diffuse large B cell lymphoma.

Regarding this clone: Other nucleotide sequences from this sample produce the same CDR3. V is TRBV7-9 and J is TRBJ2-1; 9 positions match TRBD1. The CDR3 loop spans 15 amino acids. With 4 bases clipped from V and 4 bases from J, the junction kept 5 bases outside the gene matches. Per the germline V gene, CDR1 is SEHNR and CDR2 is FQNEAQ (reference sequence). The CDR3 loop reads CASSSGTGQYNEQFF. The CDR3 DNA sequence: TGTGCCAGCAGCTCAGGGACAGGGCAATACAATGAGCAGTTCTTC.

This chain links TRBV5-6 with TRBJ2-5; maybe TRBD1 (6 bases). V lost 4 bases and J lost 5, with 18 bases in between. Germline values: CDR1 SGHDT, CDR2 YYEEEE. The CDR3 extends over 15 amino acids. CDR3 protein: CASSVDWGPRETQYF. As DNA, the CDR3 is TGTGCCAGCAGCGTTGATTGGGGGCCTCGGGAGACCCAGTACTTC.

J is TRBJ2-7 and V is TRBV7-3; 8 bases align to TRBD2. Trimming at V came to 1 base and at J to 4 bases, leaving 6 bases not matched to a gene. Germline V gene lookup returns CDR1 SGHTA and CDR2 FQGTGA. CDR3 length: 15 residues. The CDR3 DNA is TGTGCCAGCAGCTTAAACCCCGGGACTAGATACGAGCAGTACTTC. Its protein is CASSLNPGTRYEQYF.

This clone has more than one count but fewer than ten. This sequence joins TRBV5-6 and TRBJ2-4; 8 bases align to TRBD1. Trimming removed 4 bases from V and 1 base from J; junction bases left unmatched: 4. Germline CDR1 reads SGHDT; CDR2 reads YYEEEE. CDR3 length: 15 amino acids. This CDR3 reads CASSAGGWAKNIQYF. In nucleotides, the CDR3 is TGTGCCAGCAGCGCAGGGGGCTGGGCCAAAAACATTCAGTACTTC.

CDR3 DNA sequence: TGTGCCAGCAGCCAAGGCCTCGACAGGGCTGGAAACACCATATATTTT. It yields the protein CASSQGLDRAGNTIYF. V and J are TRBV14 and TRBJ1-3; 7 bases fit TRBD1. CDR3 length equals 16 residues. After removal of 1 base from V and 2 bases from J, the junction contained 5 bases not matched to a gene. Germline V gene sequence: CDR1 SGHDN, CDR2 FVKESK.

The genes are TRBV19 and TRBJ2-7, with D maybe TRBD2 (5 bases). The CDR3 sequence is 12 residues long. V was shortened by 9 bases and J by 6 bases, with 15 bases between the two germline ends. Germline CDR1 is LNHDA and CDR2 is SQIVND (reference sequence). The CDR3 sequence is CASGPGGIEQYF. CDR3 sequence (DNA): TGTGCCAGCGGCCCCGGAGGTATCGAGCAGTACTTC.

This clone was seen once. The V call is TRBV5-1, the J call TRBJ1-2, with 10 bases fitting TRBD1. The germline V gene encodes CDR1 SGHRS and CDR2 YFSETQ. J gave up 7 bases and V 2 bases, and 14 bases lay outside the gene matches. CDR3 length: 17 residues. The CDR3 DNA reads TGCGCCAGCAGCTTAAATGACAGGGGGCTTCAGTGGGCTGGCTACACCTTC. Translated: CASSLNDRGLQWAGYTF. The whole variable domain, remainder taken from reference TRBV5-1 and TRBJ1-2, is KAGVTQTPRYLIKTRGQQVTLSCSPISGHRSVSWYQQTPGQGLQFLFEYFSETQRNKGNFPGRFSGRQFSNSRSEMNVSTLELGDSALYLCASSLNDRGLQWAGYTFGSGTRLTVV.

The chain has TRBV4-1 and TRBJ1-5; D not resolved. Looked up from germline, CDR1 is MGHRA and CDR2 is YSYEKL. The length of the CDR3 is 15 residues. The germline V and J ends were trimmed by 2 bases and 2 bases, with 10 bases remaining between them. The CDR3 nucleotides read TGCGCCAGCAGCCAATATCCTACTGGCAATCAGCCCCAGCATTTT. It yields the protein CASSQYPTGNQPQHF.

The CDR3: CASSEGRGLFF. The CDR3, as DNA: TGTGCCAGCAGTGAAGGCAGGGGTTTGTTCTTC. The chain is built from TRBV6-1 and TRBJ2-1; TRBD1 might be the D (6 bases). The CDR3 has 11 amino acids. Germline V gives CDR1 MNHNS, CDR2 SASEGT. Between the trimmed V and J ends, which lost 1 base and 15 bases, there was a span of 10 bases.

A word on this clone: Other DNA variants within this sample encode the same CDR3. The chain is built from TRBV19 and TRBJ2-7; TRBD1 agrees at 8 bases. The germline gives CDR1 LNHDA, CDR2 SQIVND (reference sequence). V was clipped by 5 bases and J by 5 bases; unmatched bases: 5. The CDR3 extends over 13 amino acids. The chain's CDR3 is CASSHRGLDEQYF. The CDR3 DNA reads as TGTGCCAGTAGTCACAGGGGGTTGGACGAGCAGTACTTC.

This chain links TRBV15 with TRBJ2-1, with TRBD1 matching over 7 bases. V shed 1 base and J 7 bases; nucleotides not matched to a gene: 7. Germline loops: CDR1 LNHNV, CDR2 YYDKDF (reference sequence). This CDR3 has 15 amino acids. The CDR3: CATSRGDRVGNEQFF. In DNA, the CDR3 is TGTGCCACCAGCAGAGGAGACAGGGTGGGAAATGAGCAGTTCTTC.

The chain carries TRBV13 and TRBJ2-7, with 9 nucleotides matching TRBD2. V shed 2 bases, J shed 3 bases, and the junction held 5 bases outside the gene matches. The CDR3 has 15 residues. CDR1 and CDR2 from the germline V gene are PRHDT and FYEKMQ (reference sequence). CDR3: CASSLFLAGNYEQYF. CDR3 DNA sequence: TGTGCCAGCAGCTTATTCCTAGCGGGGAACTACGAGCAGTACTTC.

This clone was detected only once. The V call is TRBV25-1, the J call TRBJ1-6; 8 bases map to TRBD1. J was trimmed by 8 bases and V by 4 bases; bases with no gene match: 7. CDR3 length equals 15 residues. Per germline, CDR1 MGHDK and CDR2 SYGVNS. The CDR3 DNA reads TGTGCCAGCAGTGGTCCGGGACAGGTTTATTCACCCCTCCACTTT. This gives the protein CASSGPGQVYSPLHF. The full variable domain, with the rest looked up from reference TRBV25-1 and TRBJ1-6, is EADIYQTPRYLVIGTGKKITLECSQTMGHDKMYWYQQDPGMELHLIHYSYGVNSTEKGDLSSESTVSRIRTEHFPLTLESARPSHTSQYLCASSGPGQVYSPLHFGNGTRLTVT.

The table lists this clone with a few counts. This rearrangement joins TRBV28 to TRBJ2-2; D is undetermined. The CDR3 covers 15 residues. The germline gives CDR1 MDHEN, CDR2 SYDVKM. The germline V and J ends were trimmed by 2 bases and 7 bases, with 14 bases remaining between them. The DNA for the CDR3 is TGTGCCAGCAGTTTACCCGAGAGGCGAGACGGGGAGCTGTTTTTT. Its translation is CASSLPERRDGELFF.

This clone has only a few counts. The chain is built from TRBV5-1 and TRBJ1-6; perhaps TRBD1 as D (6 bases). This CDR3 has 15 residues. Deletions cut 5 bases from V and 7 bases from J, with 16 bases between. Germline loops: CDR1 SGHRS, CDR2 YFSETQ. The CDR3: CASSSGDKSNSPLHF. CDR3 DNA: TGCGCCAGCAGTTCCGGGGACAAATCAAATTCACCCCTCCACTTT.

V is TRBV27 and J is TRBJ2-1; TRBD2 agrees at 11 bases. The CDR3 runs to 17 residues. Germline loops: CDR1 MNHEY, CDR2 SMNVEV (reference sequence). The V and J ends lost 2 bases and 9 bases, in that order; junction bases with no gene match: 12. Here the CDR3 DNA reads TGTGCCAGCAGTTTACTCTATCTAGCGGGAGGCAAGGGTGAGCAGTTCTTC. It translates to CASSLLYLAGGKGEQFF.

As to this clone: One end of the junction varies from germline; a read error may be responsible. The chain uses TRBV18 and TRBJ1-4; the D gene is possibly TRBD1 (6 bases). The CDR3 totals 18 residues. Germline CDR1 reads KGHSH; CDR2 reads LQKENI. The CDR3 DNA reads as TGTGCCAGCTCACCCGTCCCCCGACAGGCCGATAGAAATGACAAACTGTTTTTT. The encoded protein is CASSPVPRQADRNDKLFF.

J is TRBJ1-3 and V is TRBV23-1, with 7 bases that match TRBD1. Being an ORF, TRBV23-1 has a function that is uncertain. CDR3 length: 14 amino acids. J gave up 5 bases and V 7 bases, and 8 bases lay outside the gene matches. CDR3 sequence (DNA): TGCGCCAGCACCCCGGCACAGGGGAGAAACACCATATATTTT. Translation gives CASTPAQGRNTIYF.

V is TRBV5-4 and J is TRBJ2-3, with D possibly being TRBD2 (6 bases). The CDR3 totals 16 residues. V dropped 1 base and J dropped 2 bases, with 14 bases sitting between them. Germline CDR1 is SGHNT and CDR2 is YYREEE (reference sequence). CDR3 sequence reads: CASSLFRESSTDTQYF. DNA for the CDR3: TGTGCCAGCAGCTTGTTTCGGGAGTCCTCCACAGATACGCAGTATTTT.

V usage is TRBV28 and J usage is TRBJ2-5, with 9 bases that match TRBD2. V lost 6 bases, J lost 5 bases, and 10 bases stayed unmatched. CDR3 length: 15 residues. Per the germline V gene, CDR1 is MDHEN and CDR2 is SYDVKM. The CDR3 here is CASSPESAGGETQYF. The CDR3 region has the DNA TGTGCCAGCAGCCCCGAGAGCGCGGGAGGGGAGACCCAGTACTTC.

This clone showed up just a few times. This rearrangement joins TRBV28 to TRBJ1-4; 8 bases line up with TRBD1. Germline V gene data show CDR1 as MDHEN and CDR2 as SYDVKM. The CDR3 runs to 16 residues. The trim removed 0 bases at V and 2 bases at J, leaving 2 bases unmatched. The CDR3 DNA is TGTGCCAGCAGTTTATGGGACAGGGTTACTAATGAAAAACTGTTTTTT. It codes for CASSLWDRVTNEKLFF. The variable domain in full, with the rest retrieved from reference TRBV28 and TRBJ1-4, is DVKVTQSSRYLVKRTGEKVFLECVQDMDHENMFWYRQDPGLGLRLIYFSYDVKMKEKGDIPEGYSVSREKKERFSLILESASTNQTSMYLCASSLWDRVTNEKLFFGSGTQLSVL.

The chain recombines TRBV10-2 with TRBJ2-7; D perhaps matches TRBD2 (5 bases). The CDR3 is 13 amino acids. Germline V CDR1 and CDR2: WSHSY, SAAADI. V was trimmed by 3 bases and J by 0 bases, leaving 6 bases between them. CDR3 in DNA: TGCGCCAGCAGTGATCGGGGCTCCTACGAGCAGTACTTC. Translating it yields CASSDRGSYEQYF.